Sequencing of this T cell receptor beta chain was carried out in a study of T cells in Graves' hyperthyroidism and ophthalmopathy. Trimming at V came to 6 bases and at J to 3 bases, leaving 3 bases not matched to a gene. Germline V lookup: CDR1 DFQATT, CDR2 SNEGSKA (reference sequence). This CDR3 has 14 amino acids. Whole-study findings and limits: Model predictions of ophthalmopathy came a median approximately 6.5 months before onset.

TCR beta CDR3 regions were amplified from RNA transcripts. During a first-round RT-PCR of the TCR CDR3, the HTBI primer set was used. Using its own MiXCR run on the multiplex PCR reads, TCRdb lists one record per CDR3 protein. The table has about 610,000 distinct CDR3 sequences, about 15% seen once. In this sample, this clonotype turned up many times. Its matching antigen is unknown. The TCR was taken from a woman between 40 and 55 years old with Graves' ophthalmopathy. The sequencing input was blood. The chain links TRBV20-1 to TRBJ2-6, with 9 bases fitting TRBD2. The CDR3: CSAERGDGANVLTF. As DNA, the CDR3 is TGCAGTGCCGAGCGGGGGGATGGGGCCAACGTCCTGACTTTC.